This T cell receptor (beta chain) was identified during a study of T cells in Graves' hyperthyroidism and ophthalmopathy. This clonotype appeared many times. Its antigen remains unidentified. Patients aged 18 to 65 had newly diagnosed hyperthyroidism that had lasted under 2 months. Study-wide results and limits: A 13 V-J signature model discriminated ophthalmopathy versus stable hyperthyroidism. Expanded thyroid clonotypes (above 0.001) were mostly also found in blood.

Researchers took RNA transcripts and amplified the TCR beta CDR3 regions from them. The study used the HTBI primer set for a first-round RT-PCR of the TCR CDR3. MiXCR, run by TCRdb on the multiplex PCR reads, gives a single entry per CDR3 protein. Of about 580,000 distinct CDR3 sequences in the sample, roughly 46% were seen once. Germline CDR1 is MNHEY and CDR2 is SMNVEV (reference sequence). The CDR3 spans 14 residues. Losses at the gene ends were 5 bases for V and 2 bases for J; bases not matched to a gene: 4. The chain has TRBV27 and TRBJ1-2; 8 positions agree with TRBD1. The TCR sequence derives from a woman aged 18-29 years with Graves' hyperthyroidism. Sequenced: peripheral blood or thyroid tissue (not recorded which). CDR3 DNA: TGTGCCAGCAGTAACAGGGGGATGAACTATGGCTACACCTTC. As protein: CASSNRGMNYGYTF.